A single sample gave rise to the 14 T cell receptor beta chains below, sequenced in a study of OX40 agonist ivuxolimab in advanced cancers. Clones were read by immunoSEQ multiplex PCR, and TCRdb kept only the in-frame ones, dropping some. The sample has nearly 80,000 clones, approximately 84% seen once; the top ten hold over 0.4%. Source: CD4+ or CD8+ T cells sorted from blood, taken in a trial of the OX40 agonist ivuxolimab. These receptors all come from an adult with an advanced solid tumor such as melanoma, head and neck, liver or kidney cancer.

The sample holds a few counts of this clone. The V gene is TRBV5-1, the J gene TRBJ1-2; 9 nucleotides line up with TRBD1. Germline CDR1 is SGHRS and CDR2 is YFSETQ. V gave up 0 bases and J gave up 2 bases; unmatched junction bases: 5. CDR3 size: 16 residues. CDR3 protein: CASSLGLGTGNYGYTF. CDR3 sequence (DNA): TGCGCCAGCAGCTTGGGACTCGGGACAGGGAACTATGGCTACACCTTC.

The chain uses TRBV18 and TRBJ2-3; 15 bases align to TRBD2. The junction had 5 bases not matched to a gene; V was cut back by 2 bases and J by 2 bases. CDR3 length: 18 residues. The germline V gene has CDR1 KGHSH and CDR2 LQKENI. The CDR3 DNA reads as TGTGCCAGCTCACCATCTGGACTAGCGGGAGGGAACACAGATACGCAGTATTTT. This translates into CASSPSGLAGGNTDTQYF.

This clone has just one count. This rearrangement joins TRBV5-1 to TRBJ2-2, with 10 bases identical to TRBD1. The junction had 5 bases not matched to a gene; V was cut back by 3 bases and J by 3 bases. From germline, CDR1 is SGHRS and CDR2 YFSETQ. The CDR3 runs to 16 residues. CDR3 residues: CASSSTGGLYTGELFF. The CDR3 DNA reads TGCGCCAGCAGCTCGACAGGGGGCCTTTACACCGGGGAGCTGTTTTTT.

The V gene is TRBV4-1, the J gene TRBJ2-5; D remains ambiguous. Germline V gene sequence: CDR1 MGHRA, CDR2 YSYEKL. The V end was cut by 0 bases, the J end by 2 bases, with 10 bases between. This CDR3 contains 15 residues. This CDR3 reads CASSQDKAVQETQYF. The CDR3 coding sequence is TGCGCCAGCAGCCAAGATAAGGCAGTTCAAGAGACCCAGTACTTC.

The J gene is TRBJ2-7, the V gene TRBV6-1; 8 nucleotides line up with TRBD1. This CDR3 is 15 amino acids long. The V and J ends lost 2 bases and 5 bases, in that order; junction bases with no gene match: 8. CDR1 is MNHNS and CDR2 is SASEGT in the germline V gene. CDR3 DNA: TGTGCCAGCAGTGAAAACTGGACAGGGATCCACGAGCAGTACTTC. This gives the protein CASSENWTGIHEQYF.

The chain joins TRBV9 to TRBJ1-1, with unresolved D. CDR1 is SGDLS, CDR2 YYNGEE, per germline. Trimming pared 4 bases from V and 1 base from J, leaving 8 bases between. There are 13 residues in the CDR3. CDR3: CASSLEQNTEAFF. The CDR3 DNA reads TGTGCCAGCAGCCTAGAGCAGAACACTGAAGCTTTCTTT.

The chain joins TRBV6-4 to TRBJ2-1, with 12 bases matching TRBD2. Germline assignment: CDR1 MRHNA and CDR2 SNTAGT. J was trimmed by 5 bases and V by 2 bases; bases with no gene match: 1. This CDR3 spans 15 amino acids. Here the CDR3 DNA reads TGTGCCAGCAGTGACGGGACTAGCGGGCACAATGAGCAGTTCTTC. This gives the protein CASSDGTSGHNEQFF.

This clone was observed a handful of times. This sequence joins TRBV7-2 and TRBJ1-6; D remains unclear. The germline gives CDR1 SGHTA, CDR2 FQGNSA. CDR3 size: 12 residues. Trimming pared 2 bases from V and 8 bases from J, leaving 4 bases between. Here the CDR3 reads CASSLTHSPLHF. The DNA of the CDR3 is TGTGCCAGCAGCTTAACCCATTCACCCCTCCACTTT.

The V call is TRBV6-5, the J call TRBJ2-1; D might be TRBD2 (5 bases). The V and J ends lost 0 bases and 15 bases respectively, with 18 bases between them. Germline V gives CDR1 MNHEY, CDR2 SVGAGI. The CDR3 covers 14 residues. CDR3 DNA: TGTGCCAGCAGTTACTCGTTAGCCAGCCCCGGGGTGTTCTTC. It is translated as CASSYSLASPGVFF.

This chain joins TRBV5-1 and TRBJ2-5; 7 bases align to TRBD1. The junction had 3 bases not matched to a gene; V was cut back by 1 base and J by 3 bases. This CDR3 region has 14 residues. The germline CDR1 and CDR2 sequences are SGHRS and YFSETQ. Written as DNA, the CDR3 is TGCGCCAGCAGCTTGTTGGACAGGAAAGAGACCCAGTACTTC. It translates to CASSLLDRKETQYF.

CDR3 DNA sequence: TGTGCCAGCAGTACCCGACTAGTGCCTTGGGACAGGGAAGGCAACGAGCAGTACTTC. This encodes CASSTRLVPWDREGNEQYF. The chain recombines TRBV27 with TRBJ2-7, with 9 bases lining up with TRBD1. The germline gives CDR1 MNHEY, CDR2 SMNVEV (reference sequence). This CDR3 region has 19 residues. The ends lost 5 bases at V and 5 bases at J; junction bases unmatched: 22.

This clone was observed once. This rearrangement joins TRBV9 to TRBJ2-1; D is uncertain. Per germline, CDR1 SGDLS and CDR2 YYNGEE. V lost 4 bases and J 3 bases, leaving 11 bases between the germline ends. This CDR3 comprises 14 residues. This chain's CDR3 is CASSRKTNYNEQFF. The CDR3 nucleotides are TGTGCCAGCAGCCGAAAGACGAACTACAATGAGCAGTTCTTC.

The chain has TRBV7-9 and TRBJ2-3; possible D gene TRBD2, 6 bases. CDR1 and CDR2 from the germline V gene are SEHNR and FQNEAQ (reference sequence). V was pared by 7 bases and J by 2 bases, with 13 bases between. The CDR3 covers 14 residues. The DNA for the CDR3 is TGTGCCAGCACCATGACTAGTCCCACAGATACGCAGTATTTT. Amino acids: CASTMTSPTDTQYF.

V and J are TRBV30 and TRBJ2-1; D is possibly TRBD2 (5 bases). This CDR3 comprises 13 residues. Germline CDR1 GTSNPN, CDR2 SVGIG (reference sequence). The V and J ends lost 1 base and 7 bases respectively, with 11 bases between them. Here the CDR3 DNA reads TGTGCCTGGAGTGGTGACTATCGGAATGAGCAGTTCTTC. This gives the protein CAWSGDYRNEQFF.